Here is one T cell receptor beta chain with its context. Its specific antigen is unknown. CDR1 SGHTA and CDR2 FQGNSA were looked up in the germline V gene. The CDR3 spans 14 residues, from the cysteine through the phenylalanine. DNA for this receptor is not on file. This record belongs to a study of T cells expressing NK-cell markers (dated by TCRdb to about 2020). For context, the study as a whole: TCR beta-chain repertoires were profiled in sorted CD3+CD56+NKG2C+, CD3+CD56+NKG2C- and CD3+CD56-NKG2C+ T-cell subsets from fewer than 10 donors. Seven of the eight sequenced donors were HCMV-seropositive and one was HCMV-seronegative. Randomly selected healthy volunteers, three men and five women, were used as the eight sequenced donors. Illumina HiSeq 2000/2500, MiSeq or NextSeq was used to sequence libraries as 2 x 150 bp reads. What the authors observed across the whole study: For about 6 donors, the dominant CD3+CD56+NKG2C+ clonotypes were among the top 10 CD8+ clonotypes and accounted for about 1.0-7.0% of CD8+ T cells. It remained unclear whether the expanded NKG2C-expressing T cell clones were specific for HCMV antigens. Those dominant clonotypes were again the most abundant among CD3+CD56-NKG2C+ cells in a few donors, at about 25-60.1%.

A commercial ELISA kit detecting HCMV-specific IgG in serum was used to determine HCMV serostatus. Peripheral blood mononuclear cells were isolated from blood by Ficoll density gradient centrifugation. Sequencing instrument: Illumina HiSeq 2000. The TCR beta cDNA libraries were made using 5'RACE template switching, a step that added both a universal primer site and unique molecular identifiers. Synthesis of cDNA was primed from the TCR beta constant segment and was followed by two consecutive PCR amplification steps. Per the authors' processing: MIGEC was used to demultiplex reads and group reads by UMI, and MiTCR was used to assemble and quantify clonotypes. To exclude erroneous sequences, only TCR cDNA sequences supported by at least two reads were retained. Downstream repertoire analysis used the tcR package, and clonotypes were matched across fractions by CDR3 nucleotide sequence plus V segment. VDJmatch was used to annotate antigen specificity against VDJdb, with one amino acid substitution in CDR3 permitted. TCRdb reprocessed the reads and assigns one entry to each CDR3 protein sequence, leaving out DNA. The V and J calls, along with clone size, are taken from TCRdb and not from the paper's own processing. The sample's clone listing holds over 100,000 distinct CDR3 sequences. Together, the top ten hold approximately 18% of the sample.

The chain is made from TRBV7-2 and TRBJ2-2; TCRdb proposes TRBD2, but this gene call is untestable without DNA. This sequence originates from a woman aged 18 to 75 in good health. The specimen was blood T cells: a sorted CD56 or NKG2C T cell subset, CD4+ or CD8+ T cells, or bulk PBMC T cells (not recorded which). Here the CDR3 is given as CASSLGLAPGELFF.